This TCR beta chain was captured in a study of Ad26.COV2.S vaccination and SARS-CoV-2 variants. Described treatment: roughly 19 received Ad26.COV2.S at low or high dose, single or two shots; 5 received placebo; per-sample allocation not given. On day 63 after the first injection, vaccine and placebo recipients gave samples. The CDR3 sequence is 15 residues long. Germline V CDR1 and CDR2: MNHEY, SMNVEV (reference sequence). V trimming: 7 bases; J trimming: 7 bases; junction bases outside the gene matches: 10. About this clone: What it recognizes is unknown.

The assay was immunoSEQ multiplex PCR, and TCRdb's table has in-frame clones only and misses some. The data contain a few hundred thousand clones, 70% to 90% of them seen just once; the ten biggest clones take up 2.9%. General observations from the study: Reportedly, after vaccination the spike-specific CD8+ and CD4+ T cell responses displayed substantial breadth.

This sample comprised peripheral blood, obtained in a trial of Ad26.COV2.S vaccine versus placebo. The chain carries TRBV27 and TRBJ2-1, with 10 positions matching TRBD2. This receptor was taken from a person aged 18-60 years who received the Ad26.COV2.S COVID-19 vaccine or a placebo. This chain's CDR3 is CASTPLTSGFNEQFF. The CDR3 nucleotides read TGTGCCAGCACCCCATTGACTAGCGGGTTTAATGAGCAGTTCTTC.